This is a list of T cell receptor beta chains from one sample in a study of blood T cells in healthy people across ages. TCRdb processed the 5' RACE reads anew with MiXCR; each CDR3 protein has one entry. The data hold approximately 1,000,000 distinct CDR3 sequences, with over 35% observed a single time. The specimen was blood. These receptors were taken from a woman in her sixties in good health. Both conserved end residues are part of each CDR3. Fields, in order: D gene, J gene, V gene, CDR3 length, clone size, CDR3 DNA, CDR3 protein. D genes are given only for firm matches. The size of a clone is reported for some rows only, either as once, few or many, or as a class for expanded clones.

. TRBJ2-5 TRBV3-1 14 . TGTGCCAGCAGCCAAGAGGTCAGACGAGAGACCCAGTACTTC CASSQEVRRETQYF
. TRBJ2-1 TRBV6-5 14 . TGTGCCAGCAGGGGGGTCGGGAATGACAATGAGCAGTTCTTC CASRGVGNDNEQFF
. TRBJ2-3 TRBV6-1 16 . TGTGCCAGCAGTGAATCGGCGGGCAGGAGCACAGATACGCAGTATTTT CASSESAGRSTDTQYF
. TRBJ2-5 TRBV20-1 13 . TGCAGTGCTAGACAGGTGGTTCAGGAGACCCAGTACTTC CSARQVVQETQYF
. TRBJ2-4 TRBV6-1 15 . TGTGCCAGCAGTGATTTCAGGGGAGTGAAAAACATTCAGTACTTC CASSDFRGVKNIQYF
. TRBJ2-5 TRBV29-1 13 . TGCAGCGTTGCGAAGTCACCCCAAGAGACCCAGTACTTC CSVAKSPQETQYF
. TRBJ1-5 TRBV7-9 12 many TGTGCCAGCAGCCCGGGAAACCAGCCCCAGCATTTT CASSPGNQPQHF
TRBD2 TRBJ2-7 TRBV6-5 13 . TGTGCCAGCACCAATGGGGGGGCCTACGAGCAGTACTTC CASTNGGAYEQYF
TRBD2 TRBJ2-7 TRBV20-1 15 . TGCAGTGCTAGTCCAAGGACTAGCGGAGGGGGCGAGCAGTACTTC CSASPRTSGGGEQYF
. TRBJ2-7 TRBV14 16 once TGTGCCAGCAGCCATCAGGATAGCGGCACTTCCTACGAGCAGTACTTC CASSHQDSGTSYEQYF
. TRBJ2-1 TRBV5-6 20 few TGTGCCAGCAGCTTGGATACCGGGGGCCTAATTATAGGGGACTACAATGAGCAGTTCTTC CASSLDTGGLIIGDYNEQFF
. TRBJ2-3 TRBV14 15 . TGTGCCAGCCGGATGAGGGGAGGAGGAGAAGATACGCAGTATTTT CASRMRGGGEDTQYF
. TRBJ2-7 TRBV6-1 14 few TGTGCCAGCAGAGGCGGCAGTGGCTCCTACGAGCAGTACTTC CASRGGSGSYEQYF
TRBD2 TRBJ2-5 TRBV6-6 13 once TGTGCCAGCAGTTCGGGACTAGGTATAGAGCAGTACTTC CASSSGLGIEQYF
TRBD2 TRBJ2-7 TRBV20-1 18 . TGCAGTGCTAGAGATTTCCCCGGACTAGCGGGTTACTCCTACGAGCAGTACTTC CSARDFPGLAGYSYEQYF
TRBD2 TRBJ2-1 TRBV6-5 18 . TGTGCCAGCAGTTACTCGCGGGAGTCAAGAGTGTACCAAGAGACCCAGTTCTTC CASSYSRESRVYQETQFF
TRBD2 TRBJ2-7 TRBV11-2 15 once TGTGCCAGCAGCTTACCGACTAGCGAGCTCTACGAGCAGTACTTC CASSLPTSELYEQYF
. TRBJ2-5 TRBV21-1 22 . TGTGCCAGCAGCAAAACAGTGACTAGCGGGAGGTCTATACTGTGGGGGCGAGAGACCCAGTACTTC CASSKTVTSGRSILWGRETQYF
TRBD1 TRBJ2-1 TRBV18 14 few TGTGCCAGCTCCCCGGGACAGGGTATCAATGAGCAGTTCTTC CASSPGQGINEQFF
TRBD1 TRBJ2-7 TRBV20-1 14 . TGCAGTGCGGTGGGGACAGGGTACTCCTACGAGCAGTACTTC CSAVGTGYSYEQYF
. TRBJ2-3 TRBV20-1 11 . TGCAGTGCTAGAGAGGGGAATACGCAGTATTTT CSAREGNTQYF
. TRBJ1-2 TRBV27 12 . TGTGCCAGCATGAAACCTAACTATGGCTACACCTTC CASMKPNYGYTF
. TRBJ2-3 TRBV20-1 14 . TGCAGTGCTAGAGATTTGCGCCTAGCAGATACGCAGTATTTT CSARDLRLADTQYF
TRBD2 TRBJ2-5 TRBV4-2 14 . TGTGCCAGCAGCCAAGGGGGGGGTTGGGAGACCCAGTACTTC CASSQGGGWETQYF
TRBD1 TRBJ2-5 TRBV12-3/TRBV12-4 15 . TGTGCCAGCAGAACAGGGGGCTTTGAAGGAGAGACCCAGTACTTC CASRTGGFEGETQYF
. TRBJ1-2 TRBV6-5 12 few TGTGCCAGCAGTTACGGATCCTATGGCTACACCTTC CASSYGSYGYTF
TRBD2 TRBJ2-3 TRBV18 14 few TGTGCCAGCTCAACCACTAGCGGCACAGATACGCAGTATTTT CASSTTSGTDTQYF
. TRBJ2-3 TRBV28 15 . TGTGCCAGCAGTCGTAGCGGACGAAGCACAGATACGCAGTATTTT CASSRSGRSTDTQYF
TRBD1 TRBJ2-3 TRBV4-1 15 few TGCGCCAGCAGCCAACGGGACAGGTTTGGCGATACGCAGTATTTT CASSQRDRFGDTQYF
. TRBJ2-6 TRBV6-6 14 many TGTGCCAGCAATCGACAGTCTGGGGCCAACGTCCTGACTTTC CASNRQSGANVLTF
TRBD2 TRBJ2-7 TRBV14 15 . TGTGCCAGCAGCCAAGCAGCGGGACCCGCCTACGAGCAGTACTTC CASSQAAGPAYEQYF
TRBD1 TRBJ2-7 TRBV28 22 few TGTGCCAGCAGTTTACCCCGGACAGGGGGCGTTCTAGCGGGTACCAGCTCCTACGAGCAGTACTTC CASSLPRTGGVLAGTSSYEQYF
TRBD1 TRBJ2-1 TRBV5-1 18 . TGCGCCAGCAGCTTGGCAGGGGTCGGACAGGGGGCGAAAAATGAGCAGTTCTTC CASSLAGVGQGAKNEQFF
. TRBJ1-1 TRBV7-9 14 . TGTGCCAGCAGCTTAGGACCGCCGACGCGAGAAGCTTTCTTT CASSLGPPTREAFF
. TRBJ1-2 TRBV10-3 13 . TGTGCCATCAGTGACCCAGGGCTCCGAGGCTACACCTTC CAISDPGLRGYTF
TRBD1 TRBJ2-5 TRBV13 13 . TGTGCCAGCGCCCCCCACGGCGGACGACAGGGGTACTTC CASAPHGGRQGYF